What follows are 28 T cell receptor beta chains derived from one specimen sequenced in a study of cytomegalovirus exposure and HLA in healthy donors. The study ran its PCR with 60 Vbeta and 13 Jbeta primers. Sequencing used immunoSEQ multiplex PCR; TCRdb keeps in-frame clones, though not all of them. The table lists approximately 220,000 clones, roughly 87% of them singletons. The material sequenced was PBMCs. The receptors come from a man in his forties or fifties in good health and CMV-seropositive.

The V gene is TRBV6-6, the J gene TRBJ2-1, with D hard to call. The CDR3 is 11 residues long. V was cut by 6 bases and J by 8 bases, with 8 bases left in between. Germline loops: CDR1 MNHNY, CDR2 SVGAGI (reference sequence). CDR3 amino acids: CASSERHEQFF. The CDR3 nucleotides read TGTGCCAGCAGCGAGAGGCATGAGCAGTTCTTC.

This chain links TRBV5-1 with TRBJ2-1; 8 bases map to TRBD2. V trimming: 0 bases; J trimming: 10 bases; junction bases outside the gene matches: 12. The CDR3 runs 16 residues. Germline V gives CDR1 SGHRS, CDR2 YFSETQ. The CDR3 region is CASSLAGGGYTKEQFF. In nucleotides, the CDR3 is TGCGCCAGCAGCTTGGCCGGGGGGGGGTATACAAAAGAGCAGTTCTTC.

This chain uses TRBV6-7 with TRBJ2-1; TRBD2 agrees at 11 bases. TRBV6-7 carries the ORF label, with uncertain function. V was pared by 2 bases and J by 5 bases, with 8 bases of the junction left unmatched. The CDR3 is made up of 17 amino acids. In DNA form, the CDR3 reads TGTGCCAGCAGTTACGGACCGACTAGCGGGACAGACAATGAGCAGTTCTTC. It specifies CASSYGPTSGTDNEQFF.

The chain has TRBV5-4 and TRBJ2-5; tentatively, D is TRBD2 (6 bases). The CDR3 contains 13 residues. Germline V lookup: CDR1 SGHNT, CDR2 YYREEE (reference sequence). V shed 3 bases and J shed 3 bases, with 9 bases lying between them. CDR3 DNA: TGTGCCAGCAGCTCTCGACTAGAAGAGACCCAGTACTTC. The encoded protein is CASSSRLEETQYF. Using reference TRBV5-4 and TRBJ2-5 for the parts outside the CDR3, the full variable domain is ETGVTQSPTHLIKTRGQQVTLRCSSQSGHNTVSWYQQALGQGPQFIFQYYREEENGRGNFPPRFSGLQFPNYSSELNVNALELDDSALYLCASSSRLEETQYFGPGTRLLVL.

The chain couples TRBV6-6 to TRBJ1-5; 8 nucleotides agree with TRBD1. V was clipped by 3 bases and J by 4 bases; unmatched bases: 5. There are 15 residues in the CDR3. The V gene's germline CDR1 is MNHNY and CDR2 SVGAGI (reference sequence). The CDR3 sequence is CASSYGQGWNQPQHF. CDR3 DNA sequence: TGTGCCAGCAGTTATGGACAGGGTTGGAATCAGCCCCAGCATTTT.

V is TRBV27 and J is TRBJ2-1; 13 positions agree with TRBD2. Germline V gene data show CDR1 as MNHEY and CDR2 as SMNVEV (reference sequence). The CDR3 spans 16 residues. Trimming cost V 4 bases and J 9 bases; bases outside gene matches: 9. DNA for the CDR3: TGTGCCAGCAGTTCCCGGACTAGCGGGAGTTCTGTTGAGCAGTTCTTC. It is translated as CASSSRTSGSSVEQFF.

The CDR3 DNA is TGTGCCAGCAGTTTGACAGGGGCCCTGGGGGTACAGTATTTT. Protein sequence: CASSLTGALGVQYF. The chain employs TRBV27 and TRBJ2-3; 8 bases are shared with TRBD1. CDR3 length: 14 residues. Trimming at V came to 3 bases and at J to 12 bases, leaving 11 bases not matched to a gene. Germline V gene data show CDR1 as MNHEY and CDR2 as SMNVEV (reference sequence).

This clone was observed a few times. The CDR3 DNA follows: TGTGCCACCGGGACACCGACCTCTGGAAACACCATATATTTT. Translating it yields CATGTPTSGNTIYF. The V call is TRBV6-5, the J call TRBJ1-3, with D perhaps matching TRBD1 (6 bases). The germline gives CDR1 MNHEY, CDR2 SVGAGI. Trimming cost V 10 bases and J 0 bases, with 13 bases left between them. CDR3 length: 14 residues.

The V and J genes are TRBV19 and TRBJ2-6, with 8 bases fitting TRBD2. CDR1 and CDR2 from the germline V gene are LNHDA and SQIVND (reference sequence). V trimming: 3 bases; J trimming: 0 bases; junction bases outside the gene matches: 4. CDR3 length equals 17 residues. The CDR3 DNA reads as TGTGCCAGTAGTATTTGGCTAGCGGGCTCTGGGGCCAACGTCCTGACTTTC. Amino acid sequence: CASSIWLAGSGANVLTF.

The CDR3 region is CASSIDSGSNTEAFF. CDR3 coding DNA: TGTGCCAGTAGTATAGATTCAGGTTCGAACACTGAAGCTTTCTTT. This sequence joins TRBV19 and TRBJ1-1, with no clear D. V lost 0 bases, J lost 1 base, and 9 bases lay in between. Germline V gene data show CDR1 as LNHDA and CDR2 as SQIVND (reference sequence). This CDR3 comprises 15 residues.

J is TRBJ2-4 and V is TRBV19; weak D call: TRBD2 (6 bases). Germline lookup yields CDR1 LNHDA and CDR2 SQIVND (reference sequence). V dropped 8 bases and J dropped 2 bases, with 16 bases sitting between them. The CDR3 length is 15 residues. The CDR3 region is CASRDFYNSKNIQYF. CDR3 coding DNA: TGTGCCAGTCGGGACTTCTACAACTCCAAAAACATTCAGTACTTC. The full variable domain, in which reference TRBV19 and TRBJ2-4 provide the parts outside the CDR3, is DGGITQSPKYLFRKEGQNVTLSCEQNLNHDAMYWYRQDPGQGLRLIYYSQIVNDFQKGDIAEGYSVSREKKESFPLTVTSAQKNPTAFYLCASRDFYNSKNIQYFGAGTRLSVL.

V usage is TRBV12-5 and J usage is TRBJ2-7; 10 bases align to TRBD2. Germline CDR1 is LGHNT and CDR2 is FRNRAP. The junction had 14 bases not matched to a gene; V was cut back by 1 base and J by 2 bases. The CDR3 length is 19 residues. This CDR3 reads CASGLDSRGTGTSAYEQYF. CDR3 DNA: TGTGCTAGTGGTTTGGACTCCCGAGGGACCGGGACTAGCGCCTACGAGCAGTACTTC.

The J gene is TRBJ2-1, the V gene TRBV4-1, with TRBD2 matching over 11 bases. The germline gives CDR1 MGHRA, CDR2 YSYEKL. The CDR3 runs to 17 residues. Germline trimming cut 3 bases from V and 6 bases from J; bases unmatched to any gene: 10. Here the CDR3 reads CASSHPQALAGANEQFF. DNA of the CDR3: TGCGCCAGCAGCCACCCCCAGGCACTAGCGGGAGCCAATGAGCAGTTCTTC.

This chain joins TRBV11-3 and TRBJ2-1; 11 positions match TRBD2. The germline V gene has CDR1 SGHNT and CDR2 YENEEA. V dropped 5 bases and J dropped 7; count of bases not matched to a gene: 4. The length of the CDR3 is 14 residues. CDR3 protein: CASSPRLAGNEQFF. The CDR3 DNA sequence: TGTGCCAGCAGCCCCCGACTAGCGGGGAATGAGCAGTTCTTC. Full variable domain (rest looked up from reference TRBV11-3 and TRBJ2-1): EAGVVQSPRYKIIEKKQPVAFWCNPISGHNTLYWYLQNLGQGPELLIRYENEEAVDDSQLPKDRFSAERLKGVDSTLKIQPAELGDSAVYLCASSPRLAGNEQFFGPGTRLTVL.

The chain carries TRBV9 and TRBJ1-1; D ambiguous. The CDR3 runs 14 residues. V was shortened by 0 bases and J by 3 bases, with 9 bases between the two germline ends. Germline loops: CDR1 SGDLS, CDR2 YYNGEE. This CDR3 reads CASSVAGGYTEAFF. CDR3 in DNA: TGTGCCAGCAGCGTAGCTGGAGGGTACACTGAAGCTTTCTTT.

This rearrangement joins TRBV9 to TRBJ1-4, with a possible D match to TRBD1 (6 bases). The CDR3 sequence is 17 residues long. The germline V and J ends were trimmed by 3 bases and 0 bases, with 15 bases remaining between them. Germline V gives CDR1 SGDLS, CDR2 YYNGEE. The DNA of the CDR3 is TGTGCCAGCAGCGCCAAAAGGGGGGGAGCAACTAATGAAAAACTGTTTTTT. Translating gives CASSAKRGGATNEKLFF.

The chain is built from TRBV27 and TRBJ1-5, with D unclear. The V gene's germline CDR1 is MNHEY and CDR2 SMNVEV (reference sequence). The CDR3 has 13 residues. The V and J ends lost 3 bases and 0 bases respectively, with 3 bases between them. CDR3 region: CASSFYSNQPQHF. As DNA, the CDR3 is TGTGCCAGCAGTTTCTATAGCAATCAGCCCCAGCATTTT.

This sequence joins TRBV6-5 and TRBJ2-1, with TRBD2 matching over 7 bases. Per the germline V gene, CDR1 is MNHEY and CDR2 is SVGAGI. This CDR3 is built from 11 residues. V was clipped by 11 bases and J by 12 bases; unmatched bases: 10. CDR3: CASRGGGVQFF. DNA for the CDR3: TGTGCCTCACGCGGGGGAGGGGTGCAGTTCTTC.

The chain couples TRBV2 to TRBJ2-3; 11 bases line up with TRBD2. The V and J ends lost 1 base and 9 bases, in that order; junction bases with no gene match: 6. The CDR3 is made up of 15 amino acids. Germline V lookup: CDR1 SNHLY, CDR2 FYNNEI. The CDR3 region has the DNA TGTGCCAGCAGTGAAGGTAGCGGGAGGGCCGGGACGCAGTATTTT. It encodes CASSEGSGRAGTQYF.

The V call is TRBV6-1, the J call TRBJ2-1; TRBD2 matches 9 bases. The germline V gene encodes CDR1 MNHNS and CDR2 SASEGT. The trim removed 0 bases at V and 8 bases at J, leaving 2 bases unmatched. This CDR3 is 14 amino acids long. The CDR3 DNA follows: TGTGCCAGCAGTGAAGCTCTAGCGGGACATGAGCAGTTCTTC. It encodes CASSEALAGHEQFF.

The CDR3, as DNA: TGTGCCAGCAGTGGAACTAGGCACCAAGAGACCCAGTACTTC. Protein sequence: CASSGTRHQETQYF. V gene TRBV6-1 combines with J gene TRBJ2-5; D is possibly TRBD2 (5 bases). Germline V lookup: CDR1 MNHNS, CDR2 SASEGT. Trimming cost V 4 bases and J 0 bases, with 9 bases left between them. The CDR3 contains 14 residues.

This chain joins TRBV5-1 and TRBJ2-1; 8 positions agree with TRBD1. J was trimmed by 8 bases and V by 4 bases; bases with no gene match: 11. The CDR3 is 15 residues long. Germline V gene lookup returns CDR1 SGHRS and CDR2 YFSETQ. The CDR3 sequence is CASSPGGQGADEQFF. The CDR3 DNA reads as TGCGCCAGCAGCCCCGGAGGGCAGGGGGCAGATGAGCAGTTCTTC.

The chain carries TRBV18 and TRBJ1-1; tentatively, D is TRBD1 (6 bases). Germline CDR1 reads KGHSH; CDR2 reads LQKENI. The V end lost 3 bases, the J end lost 4 bases, and 15 bases lay between the germline ends. This CDR3 comprises 15 residues. The CDR3 region is CASSPFGKGGTEAFF. The CDR3, as DNA: TGTGCCAGCTCACCGTTCGGAAAAGGGGGCACTGAAGCTTTCTTT.

The chain couples TRBV6-1 to TRBJ1-5; TRBD1 matches at 9 bases. Germline values: CDR1 MNHNS, CDR2 SASEGT. J was trimmed by 3 bases and V by 3 bases; bases with no gene match: 9. The CDR3 is made up of 17 amino acids. For the CDR3, the DNA is TGTGCCAGCAGTGATAACTTGGGGACAGGGATCAATCAGCCCCAGCATTTT. It translates to CASSDNLGTGINQPQHF.

CDR3 region: CASSEARGLVYGYTF. CDR3 in DNA: TGTGCCAGCAGTGAGGCCAGGGGGCTCGTCTATGGCTACACCTTC. The genes are TRBV28 and TRBJ1-2, with TRBD1 matching 8 bases. The CDR3 has 15 amino acids. In germline, CDR1 is MDHEN, CDR2 SYDVKM. Germline trimming cut 5 bases from V and 4 bases from J; bases unmatched to any gene: 9.

This chain links TRBV5-6 with TRBJ2-7; 10 bases map to TRBD1. This CDR3 is built from 16 residues. With V trimmed by 5 bases and J by 3 bases, 11 bases remained unmatched. Germline V gene lookup returns CDR1 SGHDT and CDR2 YYEEEE. CDR3 bases: TGTGCCAGCAGTTCAGGAGGGACAGGGGAGTTCTACGAGCAGTACGTC. Translation gives CASSSGGTGEFYEQYV.

Only one count was recorded for this clone. The chain couples TRBV18 to TRBJ1-1; TRBD1 aligns across 8 bases. The CDR3 length is 13 residues. The V gene end was trimmed by 4 bases and the J gene end by 5 bases; junction bases not matched to a gene: 3. In germline, CDR1 is KGHSH, CDR2 LQKENI. The DNA of the CDR3 is TGTGCCAGCTCACAGGGACAGGAGACTGAAGCTTTCTTT. This sequence encodes CASSQGQETEAFF.

V and J are TRBV18 and TRBJ2-7; 9 nucleotides match TRBD1. The CDR3 totals 15 residues. Germline V gene data show CDR1 as KGHSH and CDR2 as LQKENI. J lost 2 bases, V lost 6 bases, and 8 bases had no gene match. The CDR3 DNA is TGTGCCAGCTCCGACCGGGACAGGGAAACCTACGAGCAGTACTTC. Its translation: CASSDRDRETYEQYF.